The 5 T cell receptor beta chains given below trace back to one sample, sequenced in a study of long-term antiretroviral therapy in people with HIV. Survey-level immunoSEQ v3.0 assays were run. Sequencing was performed with immunoSEQ multiplex PCR; in TCRdb, only in-frame clones are kept and a portion is missing. The sample contains 30,000 to 35,000 clones, almost 97% of which appear only once. The material was unsorted PBMCs, obtained 6.9 years after starting antiretroviral therapy. The receptors stem from a man younger than 40 with HIV.

This chain joins TRBV7-8 and TRBJ2-7; D is unclear. This CDR3 comprises 11 residues. Per the germline V gene, CDR1 is SGHVS and CDR2 is FQNEAQ. V shed 8 bases and J shed 4 bases, with 9 bases lying between them. The CDR3 sequence: CASGSFYEQYF. CDR3 DNA sequence: TGTGCCAGCGGCTCTTTTTACGAGCAGTACTTC.

The chain has TRBV4-3 and TRBJ2-3; no clear D. Germline V gene lookup returns CDR1 LGHNA and CDR2 YSLEER. V dropped 0 bases and J dropped 5 bases, with 12 bases sitting between them. There are 15 residues in the CDR3. The CDR3 region is CASSQDWQAEDTQYF. DNA for the CDR3: TGCGCCAGCAGCCAAGATTGGCAGGCGGAAGATACGCAGTATTTT.

The V call is TRBV5-1, the J call TRBJ2-3; tentatively, D is TRBD2 (5 bases). V lost 5 bases and J lost 6, with 16 bases in between. This CDR3 spans 14 amino acids. CDR1 is SGHRS and CDR2 is YFSETQ in the germline V gene. The CDR3 coding sequence is TGCGCCAGCAGGAGAGCATCGACGGGGGATACGCAGTATTTT. Protein product: CASRRASTGDTQYF. Together with reference TRBV5-1 and TRBJ2-3, the CDR3 gives the full variable domain: KAGVTQTPRYLIKTRGQQVTLSCSPISGHRSVSWYQQTPGQGLQFLFEYFSETQRNKGNFPGRFSGRQFSNSRSEMNVSTLELGDSALYLCASRRASTGDTQYFGPGTRLTVL.

The chain employs TRBV10-3 and TRBJ1-1; maybe TRBD1 (5 bases). Germline-derived CDR1 and CDR2 are ENHRY and SYGVKD. The CDR3 is made up of 13 amino acids. The CDR3 spells CASITGVNTEAFF. The DNA for the CDR3 is TGTGCTTCAATCACGGGGGTTAACACTGAAGCTTTCTTT.

The V and J genes are TRBV9 and TRBJ2-3; D remains ambiguous. Between the trimmed V and J ends, which lost 4 bases and 0 bases, there was a span of 9 bases. CDR3 length equals 14 residues. Per germline, CDR1 SGDLS and CDR2 YYNGEE. CDR3 in amino acids: CASSFSPSTDTQYF. CDR3 coding DNA: TGTGCCAGCAGCTTTTCCCCTAGCACAGATACGCAGTATTTT.